The following is a T cell receptor (beta chain) sequence with its context. This specimen belongs to a study of regulatory T cells in long-lasting Graves disease. Stated time point: newly diagnosed GD, antithyroid drugs for less than 3 months. RNA from PBMCs was the source of the TCR library. Investigators prepared the TCR beta libraries by applying iRepertoire HTBI primers and Arm-PCR of CDR3 regions. Each CDR3 protein is one row after TCRdb ran MiXCR on the multiplex PCR reads. The sample consists of some 600,000 distinct CDR3 sequences, around 16% of them appearing once. Germline CDR1 and CDR2: DFQATT and SNEGSKA (reference sequence). V lost 2 bases and J 3 bases, leaving 7 bases between the germline ends. CDR3 length equals 12 residues. The sample also formed part of further work on T cells in Graves' hyperthyroidism and ophthalmopathy. That publication notes: The primer set for the first-round RT-PCR of the TCR CDR3 was HTBI.

The material was peripheral blood mononuclear cells (PBMCs), obtained at new diagnosis, from a patient treated with antithyroid drugs. The sequence came from a man aged 18 to 29 with Graves disease. This rearrangement joins TRBV20-1 to TRBJ1-1, with no clear D. The CDR3: CSARRGDTEAFF. DNA of the CDR3: TGCAGTGCTAGACGGGGTGACACTGAAGCTTTCTTT.